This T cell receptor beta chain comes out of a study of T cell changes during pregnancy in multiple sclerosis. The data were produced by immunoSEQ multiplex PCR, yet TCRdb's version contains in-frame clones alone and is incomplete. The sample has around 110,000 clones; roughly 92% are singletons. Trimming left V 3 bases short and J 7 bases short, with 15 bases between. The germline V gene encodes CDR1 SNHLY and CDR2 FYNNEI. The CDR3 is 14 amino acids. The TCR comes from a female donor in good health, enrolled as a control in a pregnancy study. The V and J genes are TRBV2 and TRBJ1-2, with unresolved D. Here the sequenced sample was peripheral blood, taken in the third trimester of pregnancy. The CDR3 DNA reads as TGTGCCAGCAGTGAGTCCGGGTCCACTTCTGGCTACACCTTC. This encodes CASSESGSTSGYTF.